These 10 T cell receptor beta chains were sequenced from one sample in a study of CD8 T cells in ankylosing spondylitis. TCRdb passed the 5' RACE reads through MiXCR, listing each CDR3 protein once. The sample records roughly 150,000 distinct CDR3 sequences, about 7% being singletons. Sequenced: blood, either unsorted or a sorted T cell fraction (not recorded which). These TCRs come from a female donor with ankylosing spondylitis or in good health (not recorded which).

In its sample, this clonotype was seen many times. V and J are TRBV29-1 and TRBJ2-7; possibly TRBD1 for D (6 bases). Trimming shortened V by 7 bases and J by 3 bases, and 10 bases separated the two germline ends. Germline values: CDR1 SQVTM, CDR2 ANQGSEA. The CDR3 extends over 11 amino acids. This chain's CDR3 is CSGRDNYEQYF. The CDR3 region has the DNA TGCAGCGGCCGGGACAACTACGAGCAGTACTTC.

In its sample, this clonotype was seen many times. The chain has TRBV7-3 and TRBJ1-2; D gene unclear. V was trimmed by 5 bases and J by 2 bases, leaving 12 bases between them. The germline CDR1 and CDR2 sequences are SGHTA and FQGTGA. The CDR3 contains 14 residues. This CDR3 is CASSPEPGNYGYTF. In nucleotides, the CDR3 is TGTGCCAGCAGCCCTGAGCCTGGCAACTATGGCTACACCTTC.

This clonotype was observed many times. The chain recombines TRBV6-1 with TRBJ2-5; a weak D match, TRBD1 (6 bases). Germline V gene data show CDR1 as MNHNS and CDR2 as SASEGT. Trimming took 6 bases from V and 5 from J, leaving 31 bases between them. The CDR3 totals 19 residues. Here the CDR3 DNA reads TGTGCCAGCAGCACCACCTCCCTTCCCGGGACAATCGAGGGCGAGACCCAGTACTTC. Its protein product is CASSTTSLPGTIEGETQYF.

This clonotype showed up many times. The V gene is TRBV10-3, the J gene TRBJ2-7; D unclear. V lost 10 bases to trimming and J lost 2 bases, with 12 bases between them. Germline V CDR1 and CDR2: ENHRY, SYGVKD. This CDR3 comprises 12 residues. The CDR3 region has the DNA TGTGCCACCTCGACGGGTGCCTACGAGCAGTACTTC. It codes for CATSTGAYEQYF.

This clonotype has just a few counts. The V and J genes are TRBV6-4 and TRBJ1-5; D is ambiguous. Germline V gives CDR1 MRHNA, CDR2 SNTAGT. V lost 0 bases and J lost 4, with 16 bases in between. The CDR3 loop spans 17 amino acids. CDR3 in DNA: TGTGCCAGCAGTGACTCGAGGGAAGGTGAGCTAAATCAGCCCCAGCATTTT. Protein sequence: CASSDSREGELNQPQHF.

This clonotype was recorded many times. The chain uses TRBV4-2 and TRBJ1-2; weak D call: TRBD1 (6 bases). CDR1 is LGHNA and CDR2 is YNFKEQ in the germline V gene. V lost 0 bases and J 8 bases, leaving 13 bases between the germline ends. The CDR3 is 14 amino acids. The CDR3 sequence is CASSQDSAGAGYTF. The CDR3 DNA reads TGTGCCAGCAGCCAAGATTCCGCAGGGGCGGGCTACACCTTC.

This chain joins TRBV3-1 and TRBJ2-1; maybe TRBD1 (5 bases). Germline V CDR1 and CDR2: LGHDT, YNNKEL (reference sequence). This CDR3 region has 15 residues. V lost 1 base to trimming and J lost 2 bases, with 9 bases between them. The CDR3 DNA is TGTGCCAGCAGCCAAGTCAAACAGGCCTACAATGAGCAGTTCTTC. Translating it yields CASSQVKQAYNEQFF.

Worth noting for this clonotype: An end of the junction does not agree with germline; a read error may underlie this. V usage is TRBV7-8 and J usage is TRBJ2-5; a weak D match, TRBD2 (5 bases). The CDR3 is 14 amino acids. Germline CDR1 SGHVS, CDR2 FQNEAQ. The CDR3 spells CASNLRTEWETQYF. The DNA of the CDR3 is TGTGCCAGCAACTTAAGGACTGAATGGGAGACCCAGTACTTC.

The genes are TRBV12-3 or TRBV12-4 and TRBJ1-3, with D hard to call. This CDR3 has 14 residues. V lost 5 bases and J 0 bases, leaving 8 bases between the germline ends. In DNA, the CDR3 is TGTGCCAGCAGTCATAGGAGCTCTGGAAACACCATATATTTT. Protein: CASSHRSSGNTIYF.

This clonotype was recorded at least ten times. The rearrangement joins TRBV7-2 to TRBJ1-2; D gene ambiguous. Germline assignment: CDR1 SGHTA and CDR2 FQGNSA. V was shortened by 1 base and J by 7 bases, with 16 bases between the two germline ends. The length of the CDR3 is 15 residues. CDR3 amino acids: CASSLVSTSAAGYTF. The CDR3 DNA sequence: TGTGCCAGCAGCTTAGTTAGCACTTCGGCAGCTGGCTACACCTTC.